Below are 2 T cell receptor beta chains sequenced from a single sample in a study of OX40 agonist ivuxolimab in advanced cancers. Assay: immunoSEQ multiplex PCR; the TCRdb copy retains only in-frame clones and omits some. The sample lists some 10,000 clones, roughly 78% occurring once. The sample consisted of CD4+ or CD8+ T cells sorted from blood, taken in a trial of the OX40 agonist ivuxolimab. The receptors derive from an adult with an advanced solid tumor such as melanoma, head and neck, liver or kidney cancer.

This clone was counted only a few times. The chain combines TRBV15 with TRBJ2-7; 12 bases map to TRBD2. This CDR3 spans 19 amino acids. V trimming: 0 bases; J trimming: 6 bases; junction bases outside the gene matches: 15. Germline V CDR1 and CDR2: LNHNV, YYDKDF (reference sequence). In DNA form, the CDR3 reads TGTGCCACCAGCAGAGATGTCGCGACTAGCGGGAGAGGGGGAGGCGAGCAGTACTTC. Translated, it gives CATSRDVATSGRGGGEQYF. Supplemented by reference TRBV15 and TRBJ2-7, the full variable domain reads DAMVIQNPRYQVTQFGKPVTLSCSQTLNHNVMYWYQQKSSQAPKLLFHYYDKDFNNEADTPDNFQSRRPNTSFCFLDIRSPGLGDTAMYLCATSRDVATSGRGGGEQYFGPGTRLTVT.

This clone rates as medium-sized. The gene calls are TRBV6-5 and TRBJ2-1; 10 bases map to TRBD2. Germline lookup yields CDR1 MNHEY and CDR2 SVGAGI. The CDR3 is 15 residues long. CDR3 nucleotides: TGTGCAGTAGAGGTAGCGGGAGGTTTCTACAATGAGCAGTTCTTC. Protein: CAVEVAGGFYNEQFF.